The T cell receptor (beta chain) under discussion was sequenced for a study of blood T cell repertoires in COVID-19. Whole-study context: Spain, Italy and the United States supplied samples that represented acute and convalescent COVID-19. T cells, B-cell-depleted T cells, or PBMCs provided the cDNA or gDNA that served as material.

As handled by the study authors: Quantification of nucleated cells was approximated via reference gene primer amplification. Sequencing was performed with immunoSEQ multiplex PCR; in TCRdb, only in-frame clones are kept and a portion is missing. D and trimming come from the DNA, and the V and J calls and clone size come from that table. The sample includes tens of thousands of clones, more than 75% of them seen just once. Germline assignment: CDR1 KGHSH and CDR2 LQKENI. This CDR3 spans 16 amino acids. Trimming cost V 4 bases and J 6 bases; bases outside gene matches: 11. The V call is TRBV18, the J call TRBJ2-1; the match to TRBD1 covers 8 bases. The specimen sequenced was peripheral blood. This clonotype originated in a human donor with acute or convalescent COVID-19. The donor label of this sample is uncertain. CDR3 in DNA: TGTGCCAGCTCACTTCAGCAGGGGGCGGCGGGCAATGAGCAGTTCTTC. Protein product: CASSLQQGAAGNEQFF. The full variable domain, completed using reference TRBV18 and TRBJ2-1, is NAGVMQNPRHLVRRRGQEARLRCSPMKGHSHVYWYRQLPEEGLKFMVYLQKENIIDESGMPKERFSAEFPKEGPSILRIQQVVRGDSAAYFCASSLQQGAAGNEQFFGPGTRLTVL.